Here is one T cell receptor beta chain with its context. The data are from a study of Graves' ophthalmopathy and Graves' hyperthyroidism. Investigators amplified TCR beta CDR3 regions from RNA transcripts. Following a first-round RT-PCR that used HTBI primers, a second-round multiplex PCR was carried out. TCRdb analysed the multiplex PCR reads with MiXCR anew, one entry per CDR3 protein. The sample holds hundreds of thousands of distinct CDR3 sequences, 20% to 25% seen once. Establishment of the diagnosis relied upon clinical symptoms, serum thyroxine, TRAb, thyroid ultrasound and orbital computed tomography. PBMCs were isolated from an approximately 10 ml sample of fresh peripheral blood. This CDR3 has 14 amino acids. Trimming stripped 2 bases from V and 4 bases from J, with 11 bases between. Germline V gene lookup returns CDR1 LGHNA and CDR2 YNFKEQ.

The sequencing input was peripheral blood. This TCR was recovered from a young woman with stable Graves' hyperthyroidism. Some clones in this sample may be carry-over from other donors' samples. V gene TRBV4-2 combines with J gene TRBJ1-2, with a possible D match to TRBD1 (5 bases). CDR3 sequence (DNA): TGTGCCAGCAGCCAATCAGGGAGTTTCTATGGCTACACCTTC. This codes for CASSQSGSFYGYTF.